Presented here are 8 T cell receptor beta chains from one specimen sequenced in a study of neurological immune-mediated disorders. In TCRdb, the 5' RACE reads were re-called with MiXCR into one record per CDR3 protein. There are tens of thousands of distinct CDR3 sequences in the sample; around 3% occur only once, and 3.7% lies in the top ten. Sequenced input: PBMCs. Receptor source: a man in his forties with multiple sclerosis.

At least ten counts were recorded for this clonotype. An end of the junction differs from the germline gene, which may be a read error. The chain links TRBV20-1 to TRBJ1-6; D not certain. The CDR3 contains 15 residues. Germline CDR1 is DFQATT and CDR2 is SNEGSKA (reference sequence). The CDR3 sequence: CSAPNVEIWNSTLNF. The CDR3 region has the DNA TGCAGTGCTCCGAATGTCGAGATTTGGAATTCAACCCTCAACTTT.

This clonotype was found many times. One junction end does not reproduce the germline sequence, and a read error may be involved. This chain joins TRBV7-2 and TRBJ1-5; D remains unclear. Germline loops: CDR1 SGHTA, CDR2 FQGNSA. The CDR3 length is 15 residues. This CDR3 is CASSLVAGSSQPQHF. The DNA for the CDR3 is TGTGCCAGCAGCTTAGTGGCAGGTAGCAGTCAGCCCCAGCATTTT.

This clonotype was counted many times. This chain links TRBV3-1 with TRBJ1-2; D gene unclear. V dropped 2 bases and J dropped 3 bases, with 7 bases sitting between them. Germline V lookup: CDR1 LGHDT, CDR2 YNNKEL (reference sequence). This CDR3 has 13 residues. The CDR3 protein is CASSQRADYGYTF. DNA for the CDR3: TGTGCCAGCAGCCAACGCGCAGACTATGGCTACACCTTC.

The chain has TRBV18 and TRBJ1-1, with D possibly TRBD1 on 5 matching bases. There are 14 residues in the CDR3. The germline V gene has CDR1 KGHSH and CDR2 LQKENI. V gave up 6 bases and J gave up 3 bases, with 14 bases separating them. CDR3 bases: TGTGCCAGCTCCTCGAGGGACGGAGACACTGAAGCTTTCTTT. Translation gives CASSSRDGDTEAFF.

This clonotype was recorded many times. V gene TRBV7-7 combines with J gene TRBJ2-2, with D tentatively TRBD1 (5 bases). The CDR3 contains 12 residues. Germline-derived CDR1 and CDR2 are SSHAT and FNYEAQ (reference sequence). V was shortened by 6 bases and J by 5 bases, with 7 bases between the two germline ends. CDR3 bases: TGTGCCAGCAGTGACAGTACCGGGGAGCTGTTTTTT. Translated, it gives CASSDSTGELFF.

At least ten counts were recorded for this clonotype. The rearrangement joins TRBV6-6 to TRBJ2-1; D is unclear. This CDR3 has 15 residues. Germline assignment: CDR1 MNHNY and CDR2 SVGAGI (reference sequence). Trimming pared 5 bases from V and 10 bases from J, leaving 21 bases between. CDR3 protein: CASSRPGPGLNEQFF. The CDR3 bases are TGTGCCAGCAGTCGGCCGGGCCCCGGTCTTAACGAGCAGTTCTTC.

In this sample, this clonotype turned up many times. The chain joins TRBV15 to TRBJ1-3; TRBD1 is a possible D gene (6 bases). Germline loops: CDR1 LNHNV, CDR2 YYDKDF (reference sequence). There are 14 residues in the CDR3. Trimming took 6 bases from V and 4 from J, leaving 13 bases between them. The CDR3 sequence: CATRAAGAGNTIYF. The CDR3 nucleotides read TGTGCCACCAGGGCGGCAGGGGCGGGAAACACCATATATTTT.

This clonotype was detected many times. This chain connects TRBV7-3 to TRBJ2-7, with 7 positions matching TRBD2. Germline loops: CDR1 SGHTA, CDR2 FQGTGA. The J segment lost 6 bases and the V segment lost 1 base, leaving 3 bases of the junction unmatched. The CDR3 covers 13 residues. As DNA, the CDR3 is TGTGCCAGCAGCTTAAGCAGGGAGGGCGAGCAGTACTTC. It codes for CASSLSREGEQYF.